These 17 T cell receptor beta chains came from one sample sequenced in a study of blood T cell repertoires in COVID-19. TCRdb keeps only in-frame clones here, not all; method: immunoSEQ multiplex PCR. The sample has 210,000 or so clones; 65% to 85% are singletons. Material: PBMCs or T cells enriched from blood (not recorded which). These receptors originate from a woman aged 40 to 50 with acute COVID-19.

The V gene is TRBV29-1, the J gene TRBJ2-1; 9 bases are shared with TRBD1. Germline CDR1 reads SQVTM; CDR2 reads ANQGSEA. The V and J ends lost 3 bases and 3 bases, in that order; junction bases with no gene match: 0. The CDR3 covers 13 residues. CDR3 DNA sequence: TGCAGCGTTGAGGGACAGGGCTACAATGAGCAGTTCTTC. Amino acids: CSVEGQGYNEQFF.

The chain has TRBV3-1 (or the pseudogene TRBV3-2) and TRBJ2-3; TRBD2 matches 14 bases. The length of the CDR3 is 20 residues. CDR1 LGHDT and CDR2 YNNKEL come from the germline V gene (reference sequence). Unmatched junction bases numbered 15, after V lost 4 bases and J lost 3 bases. The CDR3 DNA is TGTGCCAGCAGCCCCGGGACTAGCGGGGGTGGGCTACTTAGGACAGATACGCAGTATTTT. Encoded protein: CASSPGTSGGGLLRTDTQYF.

This clone was seen only once. The chain links TRBV19 to TRBJ1-5; 11 positions agree with TRBD1. CDR3 length equals 16 residues. Germline-derived CDR1 and CDR2 are LNHDA and SQIVND (reference sequence). The V segment lost 9 bases and the J segment 7 bases; nucleotides outside the gene matches: 14. This chain's CDR3 is CASSKTGTGGWQPQHF. CDR3 in DNA: TGTGCCAGCTCTAAAACCGGGACAGGGGGATGGCAGCCCCAGCATTTT.

The chain uses TRBV29-1 and TRBJ2-3; 9 bases line up with TRBD2. The CDR3 loop spans 13 amino acids. CDR1 SQVTM and CDR2 ANQGSEA come from the germline V gene. The CDR3 reads CTHRAGGPDTQYF. Written as DNA, the CDR3 is TGCACCCATCGGGCGGGAGGGCCAGATACGCAGTATTTT.

The chain joins TRBV28 to TRBJ1-4; the match to TRBD1 covers 8 bases. Germline CDR1 is MDHEN and CDR2 is SYDVKM. With 5 bases clipped from V and 7 bases from J, the junction kept 12 bases outside the gene matches. This CDR3 contains 16 residues. CDR3 in DNA: TGTGCCAGCAGTCCGGCGGGCAGGGGGCTGGGTGAAAAACTGTTTTTT. It translates to CASSPAGRGLGEKLFF.

The V and J genes are TRBV7-8 and TRBJ1-5; perhaps TRBD1 as D (6 bases). V was trimmed by 5 bases and J by 6 bases, leaving 11 bases between them. The CDR3 totals 13 residues. The germline V gene encodes CDR1 SGHVS and CDR2 FQNEAQ. Written as DNA, the CDR3 is TGTGCCAGCAGCCCCCAGGGGATTCAGCCCCAGCATTTT. Protein: CASSPQGIQPQHF.

The chain recombines TRBV4-3 with TRBJ2-2, with TRBD1 matching over 8 bases. V was pared by 5 bases and J by 6 bases, with 8 bases of the junction left unmatched. Germline lookup yields CDR1 LGHNA and CDR2 YSLEER. CDR3 length equals 15 residues. This CDR3 reads CASSFRTGQPGELFF. In DNA, the CDR3 is TGCGCCAGCAGCTTCCGGACAGGGCAGCCCGGGGAGCTGTTTTTT.

The chain links TRBV19 to TRBJ1-2; possibly TRBD1 for D (5 bases). The CDR3 is 16 residues long. V lost 5 bases and J lost 4, with 20 bases in between. Germline V gene sequence: CDR1 LNHDA, CDR2 SQIVND (reference sequence). The CDR3 reads CASSPPPPTGGYGYTF. The DNA for the CDR3 is TGTGCCAGTAGTCCCCCCCCTCCGACGGGGGGCTATGGCTACACCTTC.

The chain is built from TRBV5-8 and TRBJ2-2; no clear D gene. Trimming shortened V by 5 bases and J by 5 bases, and 16 bases separated the two germline ends. CDR3 size: 15 residues. Germline CDR1 is SGHTS and CDR2 is YDEGEE. CDR3 sequence reads: CASSLDTGWTGELFF. The CDR3 DNA is TGTGCCAGCAGTTTAGATACGGGTTGGACCGGGGAGCTGTTTTTT.

The chain employs TRBV5-8 and TRBJ1-6; D is unclear. Germline CDR1 is SGHTS and CDR2 is YDEGEE. The V end lost 0 bases, the J end lost 7 bases, and 8 bases lay between the germline ends. The CDR3 has 14 residues. As DNA, the CDR3 is TGTGCCAGCAGCTTGGAGCGGGAAAATTCACCCCTCCACTTT. This translates into CASSLERENSPLHF.

The V gene is TRBV3-1 (or the pseudogene TRBV3-2), the J gene TRBJ1-2; D is ambiguous. This CDR3 is 15 amino acids long. Between the trimmed V and J ends, which lost 0 bases and 4 bases, there was a span of 12 bases. The V gene's germline CDR1 is LGHDT and CDR2 YNNKEL (reference sequence). The DNA of the CDR3 is TGTGCCAGCAGCCAAGACTCGACAAGATCCTATGGCTACACCTTC. It specifies CASSQDSTRSYGYTF.

This clone was found many times. The chain has TRBV3-1 (or the pseudogene TRBV3-2) and TRBJ1-2, with 10 bases lining up with TRBD1. V trimming: 4 bases; J trimming: 7 bases; junction bases outside the gene matches: 9. Germline CDR1 reads LGHDT; CDR2 reads YNNKEL (reference sequence). The CDR3 contains 15 residues. CDR3: CASSPTGGREGGYTF. The CDR3 nucleotides read TGTGCCAGCAGCCCGACAGGGGGCAGGGAGGGTGGCTACACCTTC.

The gene calls are TRBV6-5 and TRBJ1-2; D might be TRBD1 (5 bases). Germline V gives CDR1 MNHEY, CDR2 SVGAGI. V was trimmed by 6 bases and J by 5 bases, leaving 16 bases between them. The CDR3 has 14 amino acids. In DNA, the CDR3 is TGTGCCAGCAGCCGCGGAGGGGACTTATATGGCTACACCTTC. Encoded protein: CASSRGGDLYGYTF.

This clone was recorded only once. This chain connects TRBV27 to TRBJ1-2, with TRBD1 matching 9 bases. The V segment lost 5 bases and the J segment 7 bases; nucleotides outside the gene matches: 5. The germline CDR1 and CDR2 sequences are MNHEY and SMNVEV (reference sequence). The CDR3 runs to 13 residues. CDR3 residues: CASSPGTGSGYTF. Written as DNA, the CDR3 is TGTGCCAGCAGTCCGGGGACAGGGTCTGGCTACACCTTC.

The V gene is TRBV7-9, the J gene TRBJ1-2, with 8 bases matching TRBD1. Unmatched junction bases numbered 6, after V lost 4 bases and J lost 8 bases. The germline V gene has CDR1 SEHNR and CDR2 FQNEAQ (reference sequence). This CDR3 contains 13 residues. The CDR3: CASSYEGQGGYTF. For the CDR3, the DNA is TGTGCCAGCAGCTACGAAGGACAGGGAGGCTACACCTTC.

V and J are TRBV5-1 and TRBJ1-5, with D unresolved. The V gene's germline CDR1 is SGHRS and CDR2 YFSETQ. CDR3 size: 13 residues. With 0 bases removed from V and 7 bases from J, the gap between germline ends came to 8 bases. CDR3 loop: CASSLEPRQPQHF. For the CDR3, the DNA is TGCGCCAGCAGCTTGGAGCCTAGGCAGCCCCAGCATTTT.

CDR3 sequence: CASSLGPGQGNEQFF. CDR3 DNA sequence: TGTGCCAGCAGTTTGGGACCGGGACAGGGGAATGAGCAGTTCTTC. V usage is TRBV28 and J usage is TRBJ2-1; the match to TRBD1 covers 10 bases. The V gene end was trimmed by 3 bases and the J gene end by 7 bases; junction bases not matched to a gene: 6. The CDR3 sequence is 15 residues long. The germline V gene encodes CDR1 MDHEN and CDR2 SYDVKM. Supplemented by reference TRBV28 and TRBJ2-1, the full variable domain reads DVKVTQSSRYLVKRTGEKVFLECVQDMDHENMFWYRQDPGLGLRLIYFSYDVKMKEKGDIPEGYSVSREKKERFSLILESASTNQTSMYLCASSLGPGQGNEQFFGPGTRLTVL.